This TCR beta chain was profiled in a study of chemoradiotherapy in HPV16-positive cancers. About the study: Two HPV16-positive patients' cells yielded candidate HPV-specific clones and common motifs.

A note on this clone: As yet, its antigen is unknown.

Clones were sequenced by immunoSEQ multiplex PCR, and TCRdb holds only the in-frame ones, with some missing. The table has 5,000 to 6,500 clones, nearly 80% seen once. Overall study findings and caveats: The functional HPV-specific definition rests on just two HPV16-positive patients. Non-HPV-specific T cells did not expand in tumors during treatment, whereas candidate HPV-specific clones and E7-related motifs did.

Germline assignment: CDR1 SGHRS and CDR2 YFSETQ. CDR3 length: 13 residues. The V end was cut by 1 base, the J end by 7 bases, with 12 bases between. The clonotype was recovered from a human donor with HPV-associated anogenital cancer. The sample was gathered from a patient who underwent chemoradiotherapy. The chain recombines TRBV5-1 with TRBJ2-7, with D perhaps matching TRBD1 or TRBD2 (6 bases each). The CDR3 coding sequence is TGCGCCAGCAGCTTGTGGGGGGCTGGGGAGCAGTACTTC. Amino acid sequence: CASSLWGAGEQYF.